This T cell receptor beta chain originates from a study of T cells in Graves' hyperthyroidism and ophthalmopathy. The germline gives CDR1 MNHEY, CDR2 SVGAGI. Trimming removed 5 bases from V and 3 bases from J; junction bases left unmatched: 12. The CDR3 runs to 16 residues. This clonotype occurred many times. Antigen unknown. RNA transcripts served as the template for amplifying TCR beta CDR3 regions. RT-PCR in the first round (using the HTBI primer set) targeted the TCR CDR3. In TCRdb, the multiplex PCR reads were re-called with MiXCR into one record per CDR3 protein. This table has roughly 500,000 distinct CDR3 sequences, approximately 24% appearing once. Patients with uncontrolled infections, other autoimmune diseases, pregnancy or lactation were excluded. The study based diagnoses on clinical symptoms, serum thyroxine and TRAb, thyroid ultrasound and orbital computed tomography. Study results and limitations: A model using 13 V-J features told ophthalmopathy apart from stable hyperthyroidism.

V gene TRBV6-5 combines with J gene TRBJ2-7, with 8 nucleotides matching TRBD2. Sequenced material: blood. This clonotype originated in a woman aged 25 to 39 with Graves' ophthalmopathy. The CDR3 here is CASSTGSRGGFYEQYF. The DNA for the CDR3 is TGTGCCAGCAGTACGGGGAGTCGCGGGGGGTTCTACGAGCAGTACTTC.